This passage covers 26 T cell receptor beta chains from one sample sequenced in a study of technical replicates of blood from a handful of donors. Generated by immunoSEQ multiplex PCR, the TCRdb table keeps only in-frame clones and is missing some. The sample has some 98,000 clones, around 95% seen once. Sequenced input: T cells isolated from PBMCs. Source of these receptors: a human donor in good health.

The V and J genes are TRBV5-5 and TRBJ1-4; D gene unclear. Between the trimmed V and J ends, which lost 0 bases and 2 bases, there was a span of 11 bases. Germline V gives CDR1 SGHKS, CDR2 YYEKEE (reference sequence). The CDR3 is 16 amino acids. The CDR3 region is CASSLDPGATNEKLFF. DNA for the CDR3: TGTGCCAGCAGCTTGGACCCAGGTGCGACTAATGAAAAACTGTTTTTT. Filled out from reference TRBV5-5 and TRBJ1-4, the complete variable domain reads DAGVTQSPTHLIKTRGQQVTLRCSPISGHKSVSWYQQVLGQGPQFIFQYYEKEERGRGNFPDRFSARQFPNYSSELNVNALLLGDSALYLCASSLDPGATNEKLFFGSGTQLSVL.

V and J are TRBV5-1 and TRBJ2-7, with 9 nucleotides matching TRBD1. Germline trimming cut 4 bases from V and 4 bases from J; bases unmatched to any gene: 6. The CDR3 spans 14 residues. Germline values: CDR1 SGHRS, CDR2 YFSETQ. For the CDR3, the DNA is TGCGCCAGCAGCAGGGGGGACAGGGCGTACGAGCAGTACTTC. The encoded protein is CASSRGDRAYEQYF.

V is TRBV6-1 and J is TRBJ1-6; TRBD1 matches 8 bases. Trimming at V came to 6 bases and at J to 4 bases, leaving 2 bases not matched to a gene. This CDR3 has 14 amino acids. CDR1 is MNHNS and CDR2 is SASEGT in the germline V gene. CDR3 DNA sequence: TGTGCCAGCAGGACAGGGGATTATAATTCACCCCTCCACTTT. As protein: CASRTGDYNSPLHF.

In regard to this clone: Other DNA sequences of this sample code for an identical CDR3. This chain's CDR3 is CASSQDRQGYTEAFF. CDR3 nucleotide sequence: TGTGCCAGCAGCCAGGATCGACAGGGATACACTGAAGCTTTCTTT. The V call is TRBV14, the J call TRBJ1-1, with TRBD1 matching over 7 bases. CDR1 and CDR2 from the germline V gene are SGHDN and FVKESK. The CDR3 totals 15 residues. V lost 3 bases, J lost 3 bases, and 7 bases stayed unmatched.

CDR3 bases: TGTGCCAGCAGTGACCGGGTAAACAATGAGCAGTTCTTC. The encoded protein is CASSDRVNNEQFF. The chain joins TRBV6-4 to TRBJ2-1; D is unresolved. Germline V gives CDR1 MRHNA, CDR2 SNTAGT. The CDR3 has 13 residues. Trimming left V 2 bases short and J 5 bases short, with 7 bases between.

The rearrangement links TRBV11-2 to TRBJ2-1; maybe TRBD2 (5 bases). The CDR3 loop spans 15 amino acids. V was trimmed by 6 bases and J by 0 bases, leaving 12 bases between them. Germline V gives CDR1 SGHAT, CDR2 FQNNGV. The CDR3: CASSYQRSSYNEQFF. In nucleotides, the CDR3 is TGTGCCAGCAGTTATCAGCGGAGCTCCTACAATGAGCAGTTCTTC.

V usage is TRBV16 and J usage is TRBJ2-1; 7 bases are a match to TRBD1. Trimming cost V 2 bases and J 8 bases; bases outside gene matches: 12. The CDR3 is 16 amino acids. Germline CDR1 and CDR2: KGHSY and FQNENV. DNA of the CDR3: TGTGCCAGCAGCCAAATCTGGACAGGTGGCGGCCATGAGCAGTTCTTC. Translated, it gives CASSQIWTGGGHEQFF.

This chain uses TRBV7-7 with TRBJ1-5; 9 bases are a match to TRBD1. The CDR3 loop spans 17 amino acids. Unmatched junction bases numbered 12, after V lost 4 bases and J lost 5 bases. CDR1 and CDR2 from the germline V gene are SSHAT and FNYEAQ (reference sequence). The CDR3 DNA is TGTGCCAGCAGCTCAGAGGCCCGGGACAGGGACGATCAGCCCCAGCATTTT. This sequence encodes CASSSEARDRDDQPQHF.

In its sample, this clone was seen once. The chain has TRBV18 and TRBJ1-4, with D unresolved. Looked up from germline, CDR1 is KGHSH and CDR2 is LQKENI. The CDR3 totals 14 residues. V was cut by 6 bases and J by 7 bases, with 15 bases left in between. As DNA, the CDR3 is TGTGCCAGCTCTCGGAGCCATAACGGTGAAAAACTGTTTTTT. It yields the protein CASSRSHNGEKLFF.

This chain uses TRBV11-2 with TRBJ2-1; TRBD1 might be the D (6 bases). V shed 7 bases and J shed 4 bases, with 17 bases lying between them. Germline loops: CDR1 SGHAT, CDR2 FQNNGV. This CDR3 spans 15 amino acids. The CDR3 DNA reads TGTGCCAGCACCGATGACGGGACAAATTACAATGAGCAGTTCTTC. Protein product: CASTDDGTNYNEQFF. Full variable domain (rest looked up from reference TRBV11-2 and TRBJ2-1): EAGVAQSPRYKIIEKRQSVAFWCNPISGHATLYWYQQILGQGPKLLIQFQNNGVVDDSQLPKDRFSAERLKGVDSTLKIQPAKLEDSAVYLCASTDDGTNYNEQFFGPGTRLTVL.

The CDR3 region is CASSEGRVVNQPQHF. The CDR3, as DNA: TGTGCCAGCAGTGAAGGCAGGGTGGTTAATCAGCCCCAGCATTTT. The V call is TRBV6-1, the J call TRBJ1-5; a weak D match, TRBD1 (5 bases). V was cut by 1 base and J by 4 bases, with 11 bases left in between. The CDR3 consists of 15 residues. The germline V gene has CDR1 MNHNS and CDR2 SASEGT.

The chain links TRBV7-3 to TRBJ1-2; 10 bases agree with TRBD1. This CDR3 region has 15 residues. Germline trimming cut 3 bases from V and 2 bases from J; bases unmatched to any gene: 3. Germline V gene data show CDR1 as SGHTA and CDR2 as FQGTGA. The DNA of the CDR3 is TGTGCCAGCAGCTTCGGGACAGGGGTAAACTATGGCTACACCTTC. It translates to CASSFGTGVNYGYTF.

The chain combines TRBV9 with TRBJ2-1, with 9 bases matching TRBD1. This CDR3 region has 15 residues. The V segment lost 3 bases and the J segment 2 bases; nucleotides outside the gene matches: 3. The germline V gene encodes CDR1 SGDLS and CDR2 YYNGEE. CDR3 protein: CASSEGTGTYNEQFF. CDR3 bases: TGTGCCAGCAGCGAGGGGACAGGGACCTACAATGAGCAGTTCTTC.

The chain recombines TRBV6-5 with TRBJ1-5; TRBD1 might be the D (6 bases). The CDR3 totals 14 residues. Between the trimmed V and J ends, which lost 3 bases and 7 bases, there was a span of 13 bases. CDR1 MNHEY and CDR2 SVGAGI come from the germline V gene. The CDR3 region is CASSYRGARQPQHF. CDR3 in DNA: TGTGCCAGCAGTTATCGGGGGGCTCGCCAGCCCCAGCATTTT.

The chain's CDR3 is CVRMPEAFF. The CDR3 DNA follows: TGCGTGAGGATGCCTGAAGCTTTCTTT. The J gene is TRBJ1-1, the V gene TRBV23-1; the D is unclear. TRBV23-1 has ORF status, its function being uncertain. This CDR3 has 9 amino acids.

In DNA, the CDR3 is TGTGCCAGCTCATCGACTAGCGGGAATGAGCAGTTCTTC. Translation gives CASSSTSGNEQFF. The chain employs TRBV18 and TRBJ2-1; 10 nucleotides match TRBD2. J gave up 7 bases and V 5 bases, and 2 bases lay outside the gene matches. The CDR3 spans 13 residues. The germline V gene has CDR1 KGHSH and CDR2 LQKENI.

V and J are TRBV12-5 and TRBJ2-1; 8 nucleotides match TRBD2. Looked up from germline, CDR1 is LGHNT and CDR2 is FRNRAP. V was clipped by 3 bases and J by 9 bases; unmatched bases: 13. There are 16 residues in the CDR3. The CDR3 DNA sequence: TGTGCTAGTGGTTTTGGTGGACGGGCTCTAGCGGGTGAGCAGTTCTTC. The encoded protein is CASGFGGRALAGEQFF.

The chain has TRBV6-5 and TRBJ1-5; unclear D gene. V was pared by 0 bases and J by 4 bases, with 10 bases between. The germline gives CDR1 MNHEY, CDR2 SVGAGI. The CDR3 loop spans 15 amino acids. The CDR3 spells CASSYSKWPNQPQHF. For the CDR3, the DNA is TGTGCCAGCAGTTACTCGAAGTGGCCTAATCAGCCCCAGCATTTT.

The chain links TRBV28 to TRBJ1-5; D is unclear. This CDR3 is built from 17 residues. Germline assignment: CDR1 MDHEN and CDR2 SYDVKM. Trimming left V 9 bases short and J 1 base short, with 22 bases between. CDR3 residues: CASTRRQWDLSNQPQHF. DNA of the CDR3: TGTGCCAGTACTCGGAGGCAATGGGATTTAAGCAATCAGCCCCAGCATTTT.

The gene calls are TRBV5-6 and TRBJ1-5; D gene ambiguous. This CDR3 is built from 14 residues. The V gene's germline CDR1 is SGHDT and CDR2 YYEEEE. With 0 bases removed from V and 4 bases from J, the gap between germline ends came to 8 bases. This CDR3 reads CASSLGYGNQPQHF. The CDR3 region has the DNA TGTGCCAGCAGCTTGGGATACGGTAATCAGCCCCAGCATTTT.

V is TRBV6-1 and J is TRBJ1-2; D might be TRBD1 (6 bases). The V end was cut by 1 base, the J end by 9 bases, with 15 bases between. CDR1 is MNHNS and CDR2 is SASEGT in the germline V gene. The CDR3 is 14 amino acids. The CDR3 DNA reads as TGTGCCAGCAGTGAAGGGACAGTTCTTGATAGCTACACCTTC. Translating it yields CASSEGTVLDSYTF.

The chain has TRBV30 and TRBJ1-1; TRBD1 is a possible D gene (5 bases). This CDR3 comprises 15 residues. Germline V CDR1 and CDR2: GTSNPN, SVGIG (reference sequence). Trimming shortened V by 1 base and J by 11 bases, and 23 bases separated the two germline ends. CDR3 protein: CAWSAPGPVEGRAFF. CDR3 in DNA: TGTGCCTGGAGTGCCCCTGGACCTGTGGAGGGGAGGGCTTTCTTT.

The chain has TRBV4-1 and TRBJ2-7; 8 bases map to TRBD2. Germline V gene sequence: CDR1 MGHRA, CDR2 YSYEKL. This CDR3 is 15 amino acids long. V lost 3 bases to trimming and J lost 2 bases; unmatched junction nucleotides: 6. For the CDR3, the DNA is TGCGCCAGCAGCCAGGGCTCGGGAGGGACCTACGAGCAGTACTTC. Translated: CASSQGSGGTYEQYF.

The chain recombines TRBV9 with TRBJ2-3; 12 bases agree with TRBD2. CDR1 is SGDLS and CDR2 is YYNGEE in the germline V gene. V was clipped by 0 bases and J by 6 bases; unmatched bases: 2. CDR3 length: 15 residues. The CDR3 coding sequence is TGTGCCAGCAGCGTAGGGACTAGCGGGATCGATACGCAGTATTTT. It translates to CASSVGTSGIDTQYF.

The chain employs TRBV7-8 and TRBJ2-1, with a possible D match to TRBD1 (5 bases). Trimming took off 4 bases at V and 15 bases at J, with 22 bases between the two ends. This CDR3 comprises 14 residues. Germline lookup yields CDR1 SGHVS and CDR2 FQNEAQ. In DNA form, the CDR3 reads TGTGCCAGCAGCTCGACCGGGCTCCTAGGGGCTCTGTTCTTC. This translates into CASSSTGLLGALFF.

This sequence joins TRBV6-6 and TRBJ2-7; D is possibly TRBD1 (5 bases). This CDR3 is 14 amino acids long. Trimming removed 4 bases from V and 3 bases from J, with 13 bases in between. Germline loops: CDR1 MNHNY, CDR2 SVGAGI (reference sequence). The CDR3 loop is CASSLPHRGYEQYF. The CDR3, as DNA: TGTGCCAGCAGTTTGCCACATAGGGGCTACGAGCAGTACTTC.